These 26 T cell receptor beta chains originate from one sample sequenced in a study of radiation and T cells in renal cell carcinoma. The time point was: blood 2 weeks post-SBRT. Treatment given: 15 Gy SBRT to primary tumor, nephrectomy 4 weeks later. Clones were read by immunoSEQ multiplex PCR, and TCRdb kept only the in-frame ones, dropping some. The sample carries about 130,000 clones, about 88% recorded once. Here the sequenced sample was blood, taken from a patient whose treatment included radiotherapy and nephrectomy. The receptors originated from a woman in her sixties or seventies with renal cell carcinoma.

This clone was seen just once. CDR3 region: CASSEGTAQPQHF. In DNA, the CDR3 is TGTGCCAGCAGTGAAGGGACAGCTCAGCCCCAGCATTTT. The chain is built from TRBV6-1 and TRBJ1-5, with D maybe TRBD1 (6 bases). Per germline, CDR1 MNHNS and CDR2 SASEGT. This CDR3 has 13 residues. The V gene lost 1 base and the J gene lost 6 bases, with 7 bases spanning the gap.

The chain recombines TRBV11-2 with TRBJ2-7, with 13 bases aligning to TRBD2. V lost 5 bases to trimming and J lost 0 bases; unmatched junction nucleotides: 4. Germline-derived CDR1 and CDR2 are SGHAT and FQNNGV. CDR3 length: 16 residues. For the CDR3, the DNA is TGTGCCAGCAGCCGGTGGACTAGCGGGAGCTCCTACGAGCAGTACTTC. Its translation is CASSRWTSGSSYEQYF.

The chain joins TRBV29-1 to TRBJ1-1; D unclear. Germline assignment: CDR1 SQVTM and CDR2 ANQGSEA. V gave up 7 bases and J gave up 11 bases, with 11 bases separating them. The CDR3 spans 9 residues. This chain's CDR3 is CSAGLDAFF. For the CDR3, the DNA is TGCAGCGCGGGTCTCGACGCTTTCTTT.

V usage is TRBV19 and J usage is TRBJ2-5, with TRBD2 matching 7 bases. V gave up 8 bases and J gave up 2 bases; unmatched junction bases: 5. CDR3 length equals 13 residues. Germline V gives CDR1 LNHDA, CDR2 SQIVND (reference sequence). This CDR3 reads CASGAGKQETQYF. In DNA, the CDR3 is TGTGCCAGTGGAGCGGGGAAACAAGAGACCCAGTACTTC. Based on the CDR3 plus reference TRBV19 and TRBJ2-5, the full variable domain is DGGITQSPKYLFRKEGQNVTLSCEQNLNHDAMYWYRQDPGQGLRLIYYSQIVNDFQKGDIAEGYSVSREKKESFPLTVTSAQKNPTAFYLCASGAGKQETQYFGPGTRLLVL.

The V and J genes are TRBV5-4 and TRBJ2-7; 7 positions match TRBD1. The CDR3 is 15 amino acids. The trim removed 0 bases at V and 0 bases at J, leaving 3 bases unmatched. Germline CDR1 reads SGHNT; CDR2 reads YYREEE (reference sequence). CDR3 region: CASSLEGTASYEQYF. In DNA, the CDR3 is TGTGCCAGCAGCTTGGAAGGGACAGCCTCCTACGAGCAGTACTTC.

This chain connects TRBV30 to TRBJ2-5; the match to TRBD1 covers 10 bases. The J segment lost 3 bases and the V segment lost 7 bases, leaving 5 bases of the junction unmatched. This CDR3 is built from 13 residues. Germline loops: CDR1 GTSNPN, CDR2 SVGIG (reference sequence). The CDR3 DNA reads TGTGCCTTTGACAGGGGGCTAGAAGAGACCCAGTACTTC. This sequence encodes CAFDRGLEETQYF. The entire variable domain, with the rest obtained from reference TRBV30 and TRBJ2-5, is as follows: SQTIHQWPATLVQPVGSPLSLECTVEGTSNPNLYWYRQAAGRGLQLLFYSVGIGQISSEVPQNLSASRPQDRQFILSSKKLLLSDSGFYLCAFDRGLEETQYFGPGTRLLVL.

This clone is a singleton in its sample. J is TRBJ1-1 and V is TRBV18, with TRBD1 matching 7 bases. Trimming removed 5 bases from V and 3 bases from J; junction bases left unmatched: 3. Germline CDR1 KGHSH, CDR2 LQKENI. CDR3 length: 13 amino acids. CDR3 protein: CASSNDRDTEAFF. Written as DNA, the CDR3 is TGTGCCAGCTCAAATGACAGGGACACTGAAGCTTTCTTT.

The rearrangement links TRBV30 to TRBJ1-3, with no clear D. This CDR3 contains 11 residues. Looked up from germline, CDR1 is GTSNPN and CDR2 is SVGIG (reference sequence). Deletions cut 6 bases from V and 1 base from J, with 4 bases between. CDR3 coding DNA: TGTGCCTGCAAATCTGGAAACACCATATATTTT. Translating it yields CACKSGNTIYF.

The chain carries TRBV11-2 and TRBJ2-7, with a possible D match to TRBD1 (7 bases). CDR1 is SGHAT, CDR2 FQNNGV, per germline. This CDR3 is 13 amino acids long. The V end lost 3 bases, the J end lost 4 bases, and 10 bases lay between the germline ends. In nucleotides, the CDR3 is TGTGCCAGCAGCTTGGGGGGACAGTACGAGCAGTACTTC. It is translated as CASSLGGQYEQYF.

This chain links TRBV7-2 with TRBJ2-1; 14 bases line up with TRBD2. The ends lost 0 bases at V and 7 bases at J; junction bases unmatched: 5. From germline, CDR1 is SGHTA and CDR2 FQGNSA. This CDR3 is built from 17 residues. The CDR3 nucleotides read TGTGCCAGCAGCTTAGCGGTGACTAGCGGGGGGGCGAATGAGCAGTTCTTC. Its translation is CASSLAVTSGGANEQFF.

This chain uses TRBV7-2 with TRBJ2-7; 9 bases fit TRBD1. Germline-derived CDR1 and CDR2 are SGHTA and FQGNSA. The CDR3 spans 16 residues. The J segment lost 0 bases and the V segment lost 4 bases, leaving 7 bases of the junction unmatched. This CDR3 reads CASSSVLTGGSYEQYF. The CDR3 coding sequence is TGTGCCAGCAGCTCCGTACTGACAGGGGGCTCCTACGAGCAGTACTTC. The full variable domain, completed using reference TRBV7-2 and TRBJ2-7, is GAGVSQSPSNKVTEKGKDVELRCDPISGHTALYWYRQSLGQGLEFLIYFQGNSAPDKSGLPSDRFSAERTGGSVSTLTIQRTQQEDSAVYLCASSSVLTGGSYEQYFGPGTRLTVT.

This chain uses TRBV7-2 with TRBJ2-7, with a tentative D call TRBD1 (6 bases). Germline values: CDR1 SGHTA, CDR2 FQGNSA. CDR3 size: 15 residues. The V end lost 4 bases, the J end lost 0 bases, and 13 bases lay between the germline ends. The DNA of the CDR3 is TGTGCCAGCAGCTGGATGGTGGGGGCCTCCTACGAGCAGTACTTC. Translated, it gives CASSWMVGASYEQYF.

In DNA, the CDR3 is TGTGCCAGTAGTCAGGAAGGTCCCAACGAGCAGTACTTC. This translates into CASSQEGPNEQYF. V and J are TRBV19 and TRBJ2-7; D unresolved. CDR1 is LNHDA, CDR2 SQIVND, per germline (reference sequence). This CDR3 is 13 amino acids long. V lost 5 bases to trimming and J lost 5 bases, with 13 bases between them. Variable domain in full (rest from reference TRBV19 and TRBJ2-7): DGGITQSPKYLFRKEGQNVTLSCEQNLNHDAMYWYRQDPGQGLRLIYYSQIVNDFQKGDIAEGYSVSREKKESFPLTVTSAQKNPTAFYLCASSQEGPNEQYFGPGTRLTVT.

This clone has only a few counts. The chain uses TRBV6-5 and TRBJ2-7; D gene uncertain. CDR3 length equals 14 residues. The germline V gene has CDR1 MNHEY and CDR2 SVGAGI. Trimming left V 0 bases short and J 1 base short, with 7 bases between. The CDR3, as DNA: TGTGCCAGCAGTTACTCGTGGGCATCCTACGAGCAGTACTTC. Translating it yields CASSYSWASYEQYF.

This clone has a single count. The chain combines TRBV7-8 with TRBJ1-2; no firm D call. V was trimmed by 0 bases and J by 4 bases, leaving 12 bases between them. Germline V gene data show CDR1 as SGHVS and CDR2 as FQNEAQ. This CDR3 contains 15 residues. CDR3 region: CASSLATAAVYGYTF. As DNA, the CDR3 is TGTGCCAGCAGCTTAGCGACGGCAGCTGTCTATGGCTACACCTTC.

The chain uses TRBV5-4 and TRBJ2-7, with TRBD1 identical over 11 bases. The trim removed 0 bases at V and 3 bases at J, leaving 2 bases unmatched. This CDR3 comprises 15 residues. Germline V gives CDR1 SGHNT, CDR2 YYREEE (reference sequence). This CDR3 reads CASSLEGTGGYEQYF. The CDR3 region has the DNA TGTGCCAGCAGCTTGGAAGGGACAGGGGGCTACGAGCAGTACTTC.

This chain joins TRBV5-6 and TRBJ1-5, with a weak D call TRBD1 (6 bases). The germline V and J ends were trimmed by 3 bases and 3 bases, with 13 bases remaining between them. The CDR3 is made up of 15 amino acids. From germline, CDR1 is SGHDT and CDR2 YYEEEE. CDR3 nucleotides: TGTGCCAGCAGCTACCTAACAGGGACCAATCAGCCCCAGCATTTT. It is translated as CASSYLTGTNQPQHF.

This chain uses TRBV7-3 with TRBJ2-1; 9 nucleotides align to TRBD2. The CDR3 length is 20 residues. Trimming removed 4 bases from V and 1 base from J; junction bases left unmatched: 17. The germline gives CDR1 SGHTA, CDR2 FQGTGA. For the CDR3, the DNA is TGTGCCAGCAGCTCCAAGGGGCGGGGATCTAGCGGGGAATCCTACAATGAGCAGTTCTTC. This sequence encodes CASSSKGRGSSGESYNEQFF.

This chain joins TRBV5-4 and TRBJ1-2; tentative D call: TRBD1 (6 bases). V lost 4 bases to trimming and J lost 0 bases, with 13 bases between them. Germline assignment: CDR1 SGHNT and CDR2 YYREEE (reference sequence). This CDR3 is built from 15 residues. The CDR3 reads CASSPSGEPNYGYTF. CDR3 DNA: TGTGCCAGCAGCCCATCAGGGGAACCTAACTATGGCTACACCTTC.

This clone was seen a few times. This chain joins TRBV7-8 and TRBJ1-1; D perhaps matches TRBD1 (5 bases). Germline V gives CDR1 SGHVS, CDR2 FQNEAQ. V lost 3 bases to trimming and J lost 5 bases, with 16 bases between them. This CDR3 is 15 amino acids long. The CDR3 nucleotides are TGTGCCAGCAGCTTTTCCGGGACGGGAGGGACTGAAGCTTTCTTT. Translating it yields CASSFSGTGGTEAFF.

The chain employs TRBV30 and TRBJ2-2, with D maybe TRBD2 (5 bases). Between the trimmed V and J ends, which lost 8 bases and 5 bases, there was a span of 9 bases. CDR1 GTSNPN and CDR2 SVGIG come from the germline V gene (reference sequence). This CDR3 is built from 11 residues. The CDR3: CALDSTGELFF. DNA for the CDR3: TGTGCCCTGGACTCAACCGGGGAGCTGTTTTTT.

The V and J genes are TRBV19 and TRBJ2-3; D is undetermined. The ends were cut back, 4 bases at V and 4 bases at J, with 9 bases in the middle. Germline lookup yields CDR1 LNHDA and CDR2 SQIVND (reference sequence). The CDR3 runs 13 residues. CDR3: CASSSDGSDTQYF. The CDR3 coding sequence is TGTGCCAGTAGTAGCGACGGGTCAGATACGCAGTATTTT.

The chain couples TRBV7-9 to TRBJ2-3; the D is unclear. V gave up 7 bases and J gave up 0 bases, with 11 bases separating them. The germline V gene has CDR1 SEHNR and CDR2 FQNEAQ (reference sequence). The CDR3 length is 14 residues. The CDR3 DNA reads as TGTGCCAGCACTTCCCCGAGTAGCACAGATACGCAGTATTTT. It yields the protein CASTSPSSTDTQYF.

The chain links TRBV29-1 to TRBJ1-2; the match to TRBD1 covers 8 bases. Looked up from germline, CDR1 is SQVTM and CDR2 is ANQGSEA. J was trimmed by 7 bases and V by 0 bases; bases with no gene match: 16. This CDR3 has 17 amino acids. CDR3 sequence (DNA): TGCAGCGTTGAAGAGAGGGGCGCTAGGCAGGGGGCAAGTGGCTACACCTTC. It translates to CSVEERGARQGASGYTF.

The genes are TRBV4-2 and TRBJ2-7; 11 nucleotides agree with TRBD2. CDR1 and CDR2 from the germline V gene are LGHNA and YNFKEQ. The trim removed 0 bases at V and 0 bases at J, leaving 13 bases unmatched. This CDR3 is built from 20 residues. The DNA for the CDR3 is TGTGCCAGCAGCCAAGATATTAAGCTCCTAGCGGGGGGCAGCTCCTACGAGCAGTACTTC. It encodes CASSQDIKLLAGGSSYEQYF.

The rearrangement joins TRBV30 to TRBJ2-5, with TRBD2 as a possible D gene (7 bases). V was trimmed by 1 base and J by 2 bases, leaving 14 bases between them. Per germline, CDR1 GTSNPN and CDR2 SVGIG (reference sequence). This CDR3 comprises 15 residues. The CDR3, as DNA: TGTGCCTGGAGTGGCGGGCGGGGGCCTCAAGAGACCCAGTACTTC. It codes for CAWSGGRGPQETQYF. The full variable domain, its missing parts supplied by reference TRBV30 and TRBJ2-5, is SQTIHQWPATLVQPVGSPLSLECTVEGTSNPNLYWYRQAAGRGLQLLFYSVGIGQISSEVPQNLSASRPQDRQFILSSKKLLLSDSGFYLCAWSGGRGPQETQYFGPGTRLLVL.